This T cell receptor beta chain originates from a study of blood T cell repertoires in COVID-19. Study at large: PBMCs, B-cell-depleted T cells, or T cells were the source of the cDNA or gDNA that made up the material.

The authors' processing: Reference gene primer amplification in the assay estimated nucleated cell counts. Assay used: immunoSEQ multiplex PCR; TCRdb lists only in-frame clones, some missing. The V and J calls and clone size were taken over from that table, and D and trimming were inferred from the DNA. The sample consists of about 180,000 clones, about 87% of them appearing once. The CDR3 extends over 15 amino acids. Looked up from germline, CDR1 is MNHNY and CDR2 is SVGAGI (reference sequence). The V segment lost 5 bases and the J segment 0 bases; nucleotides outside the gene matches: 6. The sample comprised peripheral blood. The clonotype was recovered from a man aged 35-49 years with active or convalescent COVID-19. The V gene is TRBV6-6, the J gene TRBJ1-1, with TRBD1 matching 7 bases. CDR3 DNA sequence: TGTGCCAGCAGTATGAGACAGGGTTTGAACACTGAAGCTTTCTTT. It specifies CASSMRQGLNTEAFF.